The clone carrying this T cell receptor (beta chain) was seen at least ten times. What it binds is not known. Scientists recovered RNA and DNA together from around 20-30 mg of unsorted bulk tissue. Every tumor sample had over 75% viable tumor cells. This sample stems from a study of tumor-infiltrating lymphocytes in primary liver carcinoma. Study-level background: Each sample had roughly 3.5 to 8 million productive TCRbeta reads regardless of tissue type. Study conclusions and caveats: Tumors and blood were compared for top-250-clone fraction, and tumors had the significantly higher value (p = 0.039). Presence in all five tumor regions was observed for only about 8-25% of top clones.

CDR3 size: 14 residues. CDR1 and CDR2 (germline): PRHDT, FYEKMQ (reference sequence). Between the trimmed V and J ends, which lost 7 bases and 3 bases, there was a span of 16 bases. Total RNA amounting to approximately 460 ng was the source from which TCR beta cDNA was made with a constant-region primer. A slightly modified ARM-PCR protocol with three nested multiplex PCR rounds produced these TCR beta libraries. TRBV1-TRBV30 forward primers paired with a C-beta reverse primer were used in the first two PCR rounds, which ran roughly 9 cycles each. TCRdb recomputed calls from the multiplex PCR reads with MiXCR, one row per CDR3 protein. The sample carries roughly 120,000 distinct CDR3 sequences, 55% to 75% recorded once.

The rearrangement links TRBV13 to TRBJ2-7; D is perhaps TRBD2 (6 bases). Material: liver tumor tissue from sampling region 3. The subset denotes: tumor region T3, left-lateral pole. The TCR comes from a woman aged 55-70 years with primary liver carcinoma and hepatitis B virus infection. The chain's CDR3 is CASMRQGLRYEQYF. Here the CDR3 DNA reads TGTGCCAGCATGAGGCAGGGACTTCGCTACGAGCAGTACTTC.